These T cell receptor beta chains were read from a single sample in a study of tumor-infiltrating lymphocytes in oesophageal squamous cell carcinoma. TCRdb fed the PCR reads into MiXCR, producing one record per CDR3 protein. The data show about 10,000 distinct CDR3 sequences, roughly three fifths seen once. Specimen: esophageal tumor tissue. The origin of the receptors is a female donor with esophageal squamous cell carcinoma. Each CDR3 is given with its conserved first and last residue. Fields, in order: CDR3 protein, V gene.

CASSLGVPGEQFF | TRBV27
CASSLSSYNEQFF | TRBV12-3/TRBV12-4
CASSLGGAHEETQYF | TRBV28
CASSLTRADTQYF | TRBV7-3
CASSPGQARLYGYTF | TRBV6-1
CASSLTGTSAETQYF | TRBV5-5
CASSFEYTDTQYF | TRBV7-2
CASSKGGSTYNEQFF | TRBV28
CASSSRTGGGDTQYF | TRBV7-3
CASSSSGQETQYF | TRBV11-1
CASSYGDLGPFF | TRBV6-6
CASRTVSYEQYF | TRBV11-2
CASSYDLAGIQYF | TRBV6-1
CASSRIAGARGEQFF | TRBV7-6
CASSPGRVGTLRLEQYF | TRBV7-2
CAIREFREQYF | TRBV10-3
CASSLVDYGYTF | TRBV7-9
CASSWQDPGANVLTF | TRBV7-8
CASSPDAGAQYF | TRBV7-9
CASSLGAGRIGELFF | TRBV11-3
CASSAQGGKYGYTF | TRBV6-1